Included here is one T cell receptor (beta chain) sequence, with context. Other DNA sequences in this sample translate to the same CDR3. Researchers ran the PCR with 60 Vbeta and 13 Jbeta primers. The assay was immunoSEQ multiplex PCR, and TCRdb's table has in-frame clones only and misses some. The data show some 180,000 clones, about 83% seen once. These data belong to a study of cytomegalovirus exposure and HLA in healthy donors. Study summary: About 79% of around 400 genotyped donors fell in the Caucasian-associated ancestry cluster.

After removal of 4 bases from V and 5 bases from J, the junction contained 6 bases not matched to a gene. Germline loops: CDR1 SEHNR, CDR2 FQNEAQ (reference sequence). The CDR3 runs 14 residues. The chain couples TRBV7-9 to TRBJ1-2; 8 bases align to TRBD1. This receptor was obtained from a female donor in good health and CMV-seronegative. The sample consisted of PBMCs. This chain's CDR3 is CASSSGQDLYGYTF. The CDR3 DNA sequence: TGTGCCAGCAGCTCGGGACAGGATCTTTATGGCTACACCTTC. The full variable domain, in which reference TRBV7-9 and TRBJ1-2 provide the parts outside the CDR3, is DTGVSQNPRHKITKRGQNVTFRCDPISEHNRLYWYRQTLGQGPEFLTYFQNEAQLEKSRLLSDRFSAERPKGSFSTLEIQRTEQGDSAMYLCASSSGQDLYGYTFGSGTRLTVV.